This TCR beta chain was recorded in a study of cytomegalovirus exposure and HLA in healthy donors. Study conclusions and caveats: Listed as cytomegalovirus-associated were 150 to 200 TCR beta chains. TCR beta sequences reportedly predicted most subjects' HLA-A and HLA-B alleles accurately.

60 Vbeta and 13 Jbeta primers were used in PCR. The authors' processing: Approximately 72 million unique TCR beta chains, roughly 11 million of them shared, were counted by a later analysis. The protocol was immunoSEQ multiplex PCR, while the TCRdb copy is restricted to in-frame clones and leaves out a portion. V, J and clone size derive from that table, while D and trimming were established from the DNA sequence. The sample consists of around 100,000 clones, over 65% of them appearing once. A note on this clone: Its specificity is not known.

From germline, CDR1 is PRHDT and CDR2 FYEKMQ (reference sequence). Germline trimming cut 5 bases from V and 9 bases from J; bases unmatched to any gene: 4. The CDR3 contains 14 residues. The sequencing input was PBMCs. This rearrangement joins TRBV13 to TRBJ1-6, with 10 bases that match TRBD1. This receptor was taken from a woman in her twenties or thirties in good health and CMV-seronegative. This CDR3 reads CASSSRDRGSPLHF. CDR3 sequence (DNA): TGTGCCAGCAGCAGTCGGGACAGGGGTTCACCCCTCCACTTT.